These T cell receptor beta chains were read from a single sample in a study of blood T cell repertoires in COVID-19. Here immunoSEQ multiplex PCR was the method, and the copy in TCRdb shows in-frame clones only, minus some. The sample yields around 270,000 clones, around nine tenths seen once. Sequencing was performed on peripheral blood. These receptors all come from a woman in her sixties with COVID-19, enrolled during active disease. CDR3s include the opening cysteine and the closing phenylalanine or tryptophan. A D gene is named only where the DNA matches it firmly. Clone size is not always given. Where it is, it says once, few, many or a class for expanded clones.

CASGPTGFSYNEQFF,TGTGCCAGCGGTCCGACAGGATTCTCCTACAATGAGCAGTTCTTC,-,TRBV2,TRBJ2-1,-
CASSWGNSNQPQHF,TGTGCCAGTAGTTGGGGCAATAGCAATCAGCCCCAGCATTTT,-,TRBV19,TRBJ1-5,-
CASSLASGWSTEAFF,TGCGCCAGCAGCTTGGCTTCGGGGTGGAGCACTGAAGCTTTCTTT,-,TRBV5-1,TRBJ1-1,-
CASSPRRGSTDTQYF,TGTGCCAGCTCACCACGGAGGGGTAGCACAGATACGCAGTATTTT,-,TRBV18,TRBJ2-3,-
CASSFDYGDYGYTF,TGTGCCAGCAGCTTTGACTACGGGGACTATGGCTACACCTTC,-,TRBV7-8,TRBJ1-2,-
CASSIGDFTDTQYF,TGTGCCAGTAGTATCGGGGATTTCACAGATACGCAGTATTTT,-,TRBV19,TRBJ2-3,-
CASRTGGPTNEKLFF,TGTGCCAGCAGGACAGGGGGACCAACTAATGAAAAACTGTTTTTT,TRBD1,TRBV27,TRBJ1-4,-
CASSSAGQETQYF,TGTGCCAGTAGCTCAGCGGGCCAAGAGACCCAGTACTTC,-,TRBV19,TRBJ2-5,once
CASRPPGQGETQYF,TGTGCCAGCAGGCCACCGGGACAGGGGGAGACCCAGTACTTC,TRBD1,TRBV6-6,TRBJ2-5,-
CAISAGSSYNEQFF,TGTGCCATCAGTGCCGGGAGCTCCTACAATGAGCAGTTCTTC,-,TRBV10-3,TRBJ2-1,once
CASSSRQGDGYTF,TGTGCCAGCAGTTCTAGACAGGGGGATGGCTACACCTTC,TRBD1,TRBV12-3/TRBV12-4,TRBJ1-2,-
CASSTGLNYGYTF,TGTGCCAGTAGTACTGGACTCAACTATGGCTACACCTTC,-,TRBV19,TRBJ1-2,-
CASSSPGQGGLYGYTF,TGTGCCAGCAGCTCGCCGGGACAGGGGGGATTATATGGCTACACCTTC,TRBD1,TRBV5-4,TRBJ1-2,-
CASSLGPRGLPQHF,TGTGCCAGCAGCTTAGGGCCCCGGGGACTGCCCCAGCATTTT,-,TRBV7-3,TRBJ1-5,-
CASSHGGLAGAGELFF,TGTGCCAGCAGCCACGGAGGACTAGCGGGAGCCGGGGAGCTGTTTTTT,TRBD2,TRBV5-4,TRBJ2-2,many
CASRTTGNSNQPQHF,TGTGCCAGTCGTACGACAGGGAATAGCAATCAGCCCCAGCATTTT,TRBD1,TRBV19,TRBJ1-5,-
CASSPRTGGDQETQYF,TGTGCCAGCTCACCACGGACAGGGGGGGACCAAGAGACCCAGTACTTC,TRBD1,TRBV18,TRBJ2-5,-
CASSWGQDRYQETQYF,TGCGCCAGCAGCTGGGGACAGGACCGGTACCAAGAGACCCAGTACTTC,TRBD1,TRBV5-1,TRBJ2-5,-
CASSLIVASGRAKQFF,TGTGCCAGCAGCTTAATAGTTGCTAGCGGGAGGGCAAAGCAGTTCTTC,TRBD2,TRBV7-3,TRBJ2-1,-
CASSIVPGSTNEKLFF,TGTGCCAGTAGTATTGTCCCGGGTTCGACTAATGAAAAACTGTTTTTT,-,TRBV19,TRBJ1-4,-
CASTVGSRGGELFF,TGTGCCAGCACGGTGGGATCTCGGGGCGGGGAGCTGTTTTTT,-,TRBV5-4,TRBJ2-2,-
CASSLEGGRNQPQHF,TGCGCCAGCAGCTTGGAAGGGGGACGGAATCAGCCCCAGCATTTT,-,TRBV5-1,TRBJ1-5,-
CASSLRGLSSYEQYF,TGTGCCAGCAGCTTGAGGGGGCTCTCCTCCTACGAGCAGTACTTC,TRBD1,TRBV5-6,TRBJ2-7,once
CASSVLATVNTGELFF,TGTGCCAGCAGCGTACTAGCGACCGTGAACACCGGGGAGCTGTTTTTT,-,TRBV9,TRBJ2-2,-
CASSYKGGASEAFF,TGTGCCAGCAGTTACAAAGGGGGCGCGTCTGAAGCTTTCTTT,TRBD1,TRBV6-2/TRBV6-3,TRBJ1-1,-
CASSRGVAGGGETQYF,TGTGCCAGCAGTCGGGGGGTCGCGGGAGGAGGGGAGACCCAGTACTTC,TRBD2,TRBV28,TRBJ2-5,-
CSASPSNEQFF,TGCAGTGCTAGTCCGTCGAATGAGCAGTTCTTC,-,TRBV20-1,TRBJ2-1,-
CASSQDGSSGGGNEQFF,TGCGCCAGCAGCCAAGATGGGTCTAGCGGAGGGGGCAATGAGCAGTTCTTC,-,TRBV4-3,TRBJ2-1,-
CASSWTGSYGYTF,TGTGCCAGCAGCTGGACAGGGAGCTATGGCTACACCTTC,TRBD1,TRBV6-5,TRBJ1-2,-
CASSTHPAGQGAQFNTEAFF,TGTGCCAGCAGTACCCACCCCGCCGGACAGGGGGCCCAATTTAACACTGAAGCTTTCTTT,TRBD1,TRBV6-4,TRBJ1-1,-
CASSIQQGNTEAFF,TGTGCCAGTAGTATTCAACAGGGGAACACTGAAGCTTTCTTT,-,TRBV19,TRBJ1-1,-
CATSRDRRAGRGEKLFF,TGTGCCACCAGCAGAGATCGGCGAGCAGGGAGGGGAGAAAAACTGTTTTTT,-,TRBV15,TRBJ1-4,-
CASTMGTSGTGELFF,TGTGCCAGCACCATGGGGACTAGCGGGACCGGGGAGCTGTTTTTT,TRBD2,TRBV7-6,TRBJ2-2,-
CASSIVAGGNNEQFF,TGTGCCAGTAGTATAGTAGCGGGGGGAAACAATGAGCAGTTCTTC,TRBD2,TRBV19,TRBJ2-1,-
CASSLGPSGTHTDTQYF,TGCGCCAGCAGCTTGGGCCCTAGCGGGACCCACACAGATACGCAGTATTTT,TRBD2,TRBV5-1,TRBJ2-3,-
CASSPVSEMNTEAFF,TGCGCCAGCAGCCCCGTCTCGGAGATGAACACTGAAGCTTTCTTT,-,TRBV4-3,TRBJ1-1,few
CASNVRVKEQFF,TGTGCCAGCAACGTCAGGGTTAAGGAGCAGTTCTTC,-,TRBV2,TRBJ2-1,-
CASSLLGGSGNEQFF,TGTGCCAGCAGCTTATTAGGCGGGAGTGGCAATGAGCAGTTCTTC,TRBD2,TRBV7-2,TRBJ2-1,-
CASSLDGDRGNTGELFF,TGTGCCAGCAGCTTAGATGGAGACAGGGGGAACACCGGGGAGCTGTTTTTT,TRBD1,TRBV11-3,TRBJ2-2,-
CASRLRENQPYEQYF,TGTGCCAGCAGACTCCGGGAGAACCAACCATACGAGCAGTACTTC,-,TRBV7-8,TRBJ2-7,-
CASSSTDRADYGYTF,TGTGCCAGCAGCTCAACCGACAGGGCGGACTATGGCTACACCTTC,TRBD1,TRBV28,TRBJ1-2,-
CAWSFPTGVNTEAFF,TGTGCCTGGAGTTTCCCGACAGGAGTGAACACTGAAGCTTTCTTT,-,TRBV30,TRBJ1-1,-
CASSLEGLVGADTQYF,TGTGCCAGCAGCTTAGAGGGACTAGTAGGGGCAGATACGCAGTATTTT,TRBD2,TRBV5-5,TRBJ2-3,-
CATSGSLNTEAFF,TGTGCCACCAGCGGTAGCTTGAACACTGAAGCTTTCTTT,-,TRBV15,TRBJ1-1,-
CASSQDRGQGRRYEQYF,TGCGCCAGCAGCCAAGATCGCGGACAGGGGAGACGCTACGAGCAGTACTTC,TRBD1,TRBV4-3,TRBJ2-7,-
CASKTGGRGEQFF,TGTGCCAGCAAAACAGGGGGCCGGGGTGAGCAGTTCTTC,TRBD1,TRBV28,TRBJ2-1,-
CASSRRGLGYTF,TGTGCCAGCAGCCGGAGGGGGCTAGGCTACACCTTC,TRBD1,TRBV28,TRBJ1-2,-
CASSVRGTGLETQYF,TGTGCCAGCAGCGTGAGGGGGACGGGTTTGGAGACCCAGTACTTC,-,TRBV9,TRBJ2-5,-